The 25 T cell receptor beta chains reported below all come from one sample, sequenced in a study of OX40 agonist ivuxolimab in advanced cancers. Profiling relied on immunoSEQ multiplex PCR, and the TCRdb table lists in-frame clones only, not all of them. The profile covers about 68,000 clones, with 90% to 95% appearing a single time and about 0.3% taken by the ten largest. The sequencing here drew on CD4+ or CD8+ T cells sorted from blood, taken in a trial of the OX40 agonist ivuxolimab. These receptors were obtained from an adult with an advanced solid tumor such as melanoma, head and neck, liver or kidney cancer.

CDR3 amino acids: CASSGQGASYNSPLHF. The DNA for the CDR3 is TGTGCCAGCAGTGGACAGGGGGCCTCCTATAATTCACCCCTCCACTTT. This sequence joins TRBV28 and TRBJ1-6; 11 positions match TRBD1. Trimming took 5 bases from V and 0 from J; bases not matched to a gene: 0. Germline V gives CDR1 MDHEN, CDR2 SYDVKM. The CDR3 has 16 residues. Combining the CDR3 with reference TRBV28 and TRBJ1-6 gives the whole variable domain DVKVTQSSRYLVKRTGEKVFLECVQDMDHENMFWYRQDPGLGLRLIYFSYDVKMKEKGDIPEGYSVSREKKERFSLILESASTNQTSMYLCASSGQGASYNSPLHFGNGTRLTVT.

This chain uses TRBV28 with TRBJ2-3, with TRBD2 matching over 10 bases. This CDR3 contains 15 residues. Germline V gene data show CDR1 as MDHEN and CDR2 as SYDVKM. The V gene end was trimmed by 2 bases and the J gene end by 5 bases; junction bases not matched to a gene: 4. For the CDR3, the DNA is TGTGCCAGCAGTTTACCAGCGGGAGGGGGAGATACGCAGTATTTT. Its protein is CASSLPAGGGDTQYF.

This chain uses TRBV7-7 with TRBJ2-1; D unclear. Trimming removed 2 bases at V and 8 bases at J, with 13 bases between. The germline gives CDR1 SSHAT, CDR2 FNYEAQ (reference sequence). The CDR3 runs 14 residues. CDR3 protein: CASSLSSRSDEQFF. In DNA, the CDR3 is TGTGCCAGCAGCTTAAGTTCTCGGTCCGATGAGCAGTTCTTC. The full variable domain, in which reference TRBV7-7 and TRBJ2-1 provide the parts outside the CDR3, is GAGVSQSPRYKVTKRGQDVTLRCDPISSHATLYWYQQALGQGPEFLTYFNYEAQPDKSGLPSDRFSAERPEGSISTLTIQRTEQRDSAMYRCASSLSSRSDEQFFGPGTRLTVL.

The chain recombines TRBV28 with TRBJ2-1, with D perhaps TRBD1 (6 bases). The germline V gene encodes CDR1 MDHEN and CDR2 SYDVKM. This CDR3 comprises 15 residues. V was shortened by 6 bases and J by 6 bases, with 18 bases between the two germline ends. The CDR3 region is CASREAGTNLNEQFF. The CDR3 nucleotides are TGTGCCAGCAGGGAGGCCGGGACAAATCTCAATGAGCAGTTCTTC.

The CDR3 nucleotides read TGCAGCGCCGAGACAGGATCTGACGAGCAGTACTTC. Encoded protein: CSAETGSDEQYF. The chain combines TRBV29-1 with TRBJ2-7, with a tentative D call TRBD1 (6 bases). V dropped 7 bases and J dropped 5 bases, with 15 bases sitting between them. This CDR3 spans 12 amino acids. Per the germline V gene, CDR1 is SQVTM and CDR2 is ANQGSEA.

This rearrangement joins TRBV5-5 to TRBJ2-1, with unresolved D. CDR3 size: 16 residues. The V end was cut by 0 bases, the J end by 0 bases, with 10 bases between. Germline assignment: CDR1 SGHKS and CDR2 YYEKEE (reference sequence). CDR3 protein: CASSLDARTSYNEQFF. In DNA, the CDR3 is TGTGCCAGCAGCTTGGACGCTCGAACCTCCTACAATGAGCAGTTCTTC.

Written as DNA, the CDR3 is TGTGCCAGTAGTATAGGGAGGGACAGGGCTGCAAACATTCAGTACTTC. Encoded protein: CASSIGRDRAANIQYF. This chain connects TRBV19 to TRBJ2-4, with TRBD1 matching 9 bases. Germline V gene sequence: CDR1 LNHDA, CDR2 SQIVND (reference sequence). Trimming took 1 base from V and 6 from J; bases not matched to a gene: 7. CDR3 length equals 16 residues.

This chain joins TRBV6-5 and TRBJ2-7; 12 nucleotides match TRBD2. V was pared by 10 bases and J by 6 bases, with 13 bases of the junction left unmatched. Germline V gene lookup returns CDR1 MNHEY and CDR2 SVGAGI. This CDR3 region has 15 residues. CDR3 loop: CATTRTSGMGGEQYF. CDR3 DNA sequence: TGTGCCACCACCCGGACTAGCGGGATGGGAGGCGAGCAGTACTTC.

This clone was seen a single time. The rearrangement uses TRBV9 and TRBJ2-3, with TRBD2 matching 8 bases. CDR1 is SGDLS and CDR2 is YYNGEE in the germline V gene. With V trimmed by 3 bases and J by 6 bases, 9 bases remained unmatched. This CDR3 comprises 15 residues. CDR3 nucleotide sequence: TGTGCCAGCAGCGCGGGAGCGGGGGAGGGTGATACGCAGTATTTT. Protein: CASSAGAGEGDTQYF.

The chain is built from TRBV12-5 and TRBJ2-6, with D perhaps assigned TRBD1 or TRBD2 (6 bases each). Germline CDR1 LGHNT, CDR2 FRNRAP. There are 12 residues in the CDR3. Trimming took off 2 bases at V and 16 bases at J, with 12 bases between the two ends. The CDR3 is CASGLRGDALTF. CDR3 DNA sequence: TGTGCTAGTGGTTTGAGGGGGGACGCGCTGACTTTC.

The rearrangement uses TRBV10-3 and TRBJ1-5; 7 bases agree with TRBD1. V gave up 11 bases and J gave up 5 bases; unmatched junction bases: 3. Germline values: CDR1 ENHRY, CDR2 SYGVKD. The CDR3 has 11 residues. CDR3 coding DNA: TGTGCCGCGGGACAGCATCAGCCCCAGCATTTT. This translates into CAAGQHQPQHF.

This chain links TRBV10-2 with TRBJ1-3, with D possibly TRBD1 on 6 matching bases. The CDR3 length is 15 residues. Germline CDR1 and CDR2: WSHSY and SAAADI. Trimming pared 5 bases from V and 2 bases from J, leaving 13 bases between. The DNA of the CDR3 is TGCGCCAGCAGTACGGGAGGGGGAACTGGAAACACCATATATTTT. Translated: CASSTGGGTGNTIYF.

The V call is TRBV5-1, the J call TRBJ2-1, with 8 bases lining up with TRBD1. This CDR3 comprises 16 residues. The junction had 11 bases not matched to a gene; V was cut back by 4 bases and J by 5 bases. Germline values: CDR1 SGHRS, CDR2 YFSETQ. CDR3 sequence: CASSMTGVPPDNEQFF. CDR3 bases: TGCGCCAGCAGCATGACAGGGGTACCCCCGGACAATGAGCAGTTCTTC.

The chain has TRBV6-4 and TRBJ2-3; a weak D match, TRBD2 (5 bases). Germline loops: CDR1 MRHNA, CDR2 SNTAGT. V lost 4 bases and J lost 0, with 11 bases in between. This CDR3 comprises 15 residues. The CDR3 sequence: CASSAEEASTDTQYF. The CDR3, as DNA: TGTGCCAGCAGTGCGGAGGAAGCTAGCACAGATACGCAGTATTTT.

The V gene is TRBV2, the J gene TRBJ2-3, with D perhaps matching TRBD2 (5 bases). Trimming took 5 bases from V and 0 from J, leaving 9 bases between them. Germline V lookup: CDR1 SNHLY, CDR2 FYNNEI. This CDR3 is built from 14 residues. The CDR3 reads CASSQDFSTDTQYF. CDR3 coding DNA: TGTGCCAGCAGTCAGGACTTCAGCACAGATACGCAGTATTTT.

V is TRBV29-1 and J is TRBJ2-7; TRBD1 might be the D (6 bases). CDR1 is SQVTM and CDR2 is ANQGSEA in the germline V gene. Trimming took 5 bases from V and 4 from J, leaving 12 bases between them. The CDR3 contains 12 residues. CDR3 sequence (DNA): TGCAGCGTTCGCACGACAGGTTACGAGCAGTACTTC. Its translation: CSVRTTGYEQYF.

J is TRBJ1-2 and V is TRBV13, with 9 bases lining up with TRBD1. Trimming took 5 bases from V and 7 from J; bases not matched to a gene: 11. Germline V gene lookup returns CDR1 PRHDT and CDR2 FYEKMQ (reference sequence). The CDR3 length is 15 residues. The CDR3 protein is CASSHGQGFSGGYTF. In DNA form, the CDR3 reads TGTGCCAGCAGCCACGGACAGGGGTTTTCGGGTGGCTACACCTTC.

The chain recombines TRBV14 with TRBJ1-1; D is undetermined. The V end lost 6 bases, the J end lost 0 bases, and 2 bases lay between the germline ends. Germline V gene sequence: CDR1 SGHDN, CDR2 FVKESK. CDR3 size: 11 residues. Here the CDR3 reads CASSMNTEAFF. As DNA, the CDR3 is TGTGCCAGCAGTATGAACACTGAAGCTTTCTTT.

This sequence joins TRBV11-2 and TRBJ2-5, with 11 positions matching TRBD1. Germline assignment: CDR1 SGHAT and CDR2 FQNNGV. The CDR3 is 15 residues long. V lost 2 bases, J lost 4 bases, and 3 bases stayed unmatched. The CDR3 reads CASSLQGQGGETQYF. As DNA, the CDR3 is TGTGCCAGCAGCTTACAGGGACAGGGGGGAGAGACCCAGTACTTC.

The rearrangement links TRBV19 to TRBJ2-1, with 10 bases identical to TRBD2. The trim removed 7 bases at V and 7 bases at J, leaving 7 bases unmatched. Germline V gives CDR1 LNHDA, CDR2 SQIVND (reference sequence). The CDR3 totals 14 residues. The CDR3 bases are TGTGCCAGTAAGCGGGAGGGTCAGGGTAATGAGCAGTTCTTC. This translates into CASKREGQGNEQFF.

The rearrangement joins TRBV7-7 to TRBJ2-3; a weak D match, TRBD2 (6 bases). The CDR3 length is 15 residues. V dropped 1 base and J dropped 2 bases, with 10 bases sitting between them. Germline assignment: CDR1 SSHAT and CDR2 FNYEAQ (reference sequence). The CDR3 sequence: CASSLDSGATDTQYF. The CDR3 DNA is TGTGCCAGCAGCTTAGATAGCGGTGCCACAGATACGCAGTATTTT.

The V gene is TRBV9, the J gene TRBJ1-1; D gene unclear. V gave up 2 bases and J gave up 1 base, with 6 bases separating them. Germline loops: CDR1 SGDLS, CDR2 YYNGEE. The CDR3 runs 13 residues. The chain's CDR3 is CASSVKSNTEAFF. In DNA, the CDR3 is TGTGCCAGCAGCGTTAAATCGAACACTGAAGCTTTCTTT. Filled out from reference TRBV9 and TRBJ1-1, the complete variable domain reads DSGVTQTPKHLITATGQRVTLRCSPRSGDLSVYWYQQSLDQGLQFLIQYYNGEERAKGNILERFSAQQFPDLHSELNLSSLELGDSALYFCASSVKSNTEAFFGQGTRLTVV.

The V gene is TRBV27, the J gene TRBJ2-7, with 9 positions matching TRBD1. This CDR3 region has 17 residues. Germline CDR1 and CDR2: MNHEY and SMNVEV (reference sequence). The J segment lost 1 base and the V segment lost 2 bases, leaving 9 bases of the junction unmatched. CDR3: CASSLTMGQGPSYEQYF. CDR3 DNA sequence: TGTGCCAGCAGTTTAACTATGGGACAGGGCCCATCCTACGAGCAGTACTTC.

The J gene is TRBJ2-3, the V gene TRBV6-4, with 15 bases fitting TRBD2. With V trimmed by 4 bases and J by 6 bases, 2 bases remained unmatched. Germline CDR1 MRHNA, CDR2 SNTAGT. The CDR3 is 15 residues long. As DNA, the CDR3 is TGTGCCAGCAGTGCAGGGACTAGCGGGAGGGATACGCAGTATTTT. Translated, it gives CASSAGTSGRDTQYF.

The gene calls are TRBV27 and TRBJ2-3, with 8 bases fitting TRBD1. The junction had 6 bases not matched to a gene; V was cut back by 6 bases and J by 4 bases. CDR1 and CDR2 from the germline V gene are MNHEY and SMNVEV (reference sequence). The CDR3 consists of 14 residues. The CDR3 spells CASSLQGAPDTQYF. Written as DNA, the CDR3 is TGTGCCAGCAGCCTCCAGGGGGCCCCAGATACGCAGTATTTT.